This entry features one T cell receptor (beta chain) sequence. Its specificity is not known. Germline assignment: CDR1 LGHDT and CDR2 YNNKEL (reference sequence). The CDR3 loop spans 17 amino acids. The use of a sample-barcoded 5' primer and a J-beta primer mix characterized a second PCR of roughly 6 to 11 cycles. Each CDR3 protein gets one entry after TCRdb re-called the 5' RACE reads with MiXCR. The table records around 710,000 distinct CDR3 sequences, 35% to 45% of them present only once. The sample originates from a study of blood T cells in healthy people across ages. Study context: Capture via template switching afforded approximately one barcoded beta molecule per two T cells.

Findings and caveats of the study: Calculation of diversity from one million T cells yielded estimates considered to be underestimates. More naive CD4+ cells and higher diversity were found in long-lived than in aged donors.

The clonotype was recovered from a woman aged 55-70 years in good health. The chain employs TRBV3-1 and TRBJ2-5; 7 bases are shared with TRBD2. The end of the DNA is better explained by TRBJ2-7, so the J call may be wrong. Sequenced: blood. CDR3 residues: CASSQRLQGGRINEQYF. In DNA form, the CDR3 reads TGTGCCAGCAGCCAACGCCTCCAGGGCGGGAGAATTAACGAGCAGTACTTC.